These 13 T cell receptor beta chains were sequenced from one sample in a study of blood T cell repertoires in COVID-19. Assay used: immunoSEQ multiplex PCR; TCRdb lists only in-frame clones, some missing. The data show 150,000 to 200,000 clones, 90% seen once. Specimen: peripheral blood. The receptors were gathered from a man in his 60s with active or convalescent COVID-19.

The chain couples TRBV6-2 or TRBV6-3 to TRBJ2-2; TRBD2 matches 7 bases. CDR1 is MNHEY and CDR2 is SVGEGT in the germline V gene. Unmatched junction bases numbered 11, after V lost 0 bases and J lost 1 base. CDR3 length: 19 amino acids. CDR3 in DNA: TGTGCCAGCAGTTACTCTGCGGGAGCGCCGAGTTTGAACACCGGGGAGCTGTTTTTT. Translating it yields CASSYSAGAPSLNTGELFF.

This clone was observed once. CDR3 region: CASSDGLGTGRNEQYF. In nucleotides, the CDR3 is TGTGCCAGCAGTGATGGGTTGGGGACAGGGCGGAATGAGCAGTACTTC. V usage is TRBV25-1 and J usage is TRBJ2-7, with 9 positions matching TRBD1. The V gene's germline CDR1 is MGHDK and CDR2 SYGVNS. The CDR3 has 16 amino acids. V lost 3 bases to trimming and J lost 7 bases; unmatched junction nucleotides: 13.

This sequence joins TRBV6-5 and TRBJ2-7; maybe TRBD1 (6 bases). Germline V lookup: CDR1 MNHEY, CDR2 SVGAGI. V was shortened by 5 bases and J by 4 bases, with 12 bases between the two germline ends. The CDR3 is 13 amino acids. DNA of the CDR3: TGTGCCAGCAGTCCCCAGGGGCATTACGAGCAGTACTTC. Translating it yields CASSPQGHYEQYF.

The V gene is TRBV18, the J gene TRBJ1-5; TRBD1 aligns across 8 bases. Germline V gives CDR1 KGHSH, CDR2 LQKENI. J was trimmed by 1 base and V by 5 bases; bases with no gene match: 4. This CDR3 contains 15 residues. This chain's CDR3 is CASSATGESNQPQHF. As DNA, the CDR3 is TGTGCCAGCTCAGCGACAGGGGAGAGCAATCAGCCCCAGCATTTT.

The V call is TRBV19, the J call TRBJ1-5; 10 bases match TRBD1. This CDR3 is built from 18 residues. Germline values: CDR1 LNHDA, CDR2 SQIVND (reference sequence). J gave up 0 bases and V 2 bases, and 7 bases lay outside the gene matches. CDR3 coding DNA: TGTGCCAGTAGTATAAGGGGACAGGGGCCTTATAGCAATCAGCCCCAGCATTTT. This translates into CASSIRGQGPYSNQPQHF.

For the CDR3, the DNA is TGCGCCAGCAGTGAGTCTTGGGGCAACACTGAAGCTTTCTTT. It specifies CASSESWGNTEAFF. The rearrangement links TRBV10-2 to TRBJ1-1; weak D call: TRBD1 (5 bases). V was shortened by 0 bases and J by 2 bases, with 7 bases between the two germline ends. Germline V CDR1 and CDR2: WSHSY, SAAADI. The CDR3 is made up of 14 amino acids.

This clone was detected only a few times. CDR3 sequence: CASSRDTVEAFF. The CDR3 nucleotides are TGCGCCAGCAGCCGTGACACCGTAGAAGCTTTCTTT. This chain joins TRBV5-1 and TRBJ1-1; D not certain. V lost 4 bases to trimming and J lost 8 bases, with 12 bases between them. Germline V gene sequence: CDR1 SGHRS, CDR2 YFSETQ. The CDR3 is 12 residues long.

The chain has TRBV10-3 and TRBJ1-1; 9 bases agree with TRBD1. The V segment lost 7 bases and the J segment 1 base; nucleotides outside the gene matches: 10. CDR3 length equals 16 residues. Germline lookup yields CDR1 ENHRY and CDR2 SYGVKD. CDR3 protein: CAITKDRGFGNTEAFF. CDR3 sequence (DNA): TGTGCCATCACCAAAGACAGGGGGTTTGGGAACACTGAAGCTTTCTTT.

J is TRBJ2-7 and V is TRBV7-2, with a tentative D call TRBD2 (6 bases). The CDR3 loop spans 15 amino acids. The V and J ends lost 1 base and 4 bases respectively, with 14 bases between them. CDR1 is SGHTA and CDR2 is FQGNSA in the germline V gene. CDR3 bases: TGTGCCAGCAGCTTAGACTGGGACTTCAGTTACGAGCAGTACTTC. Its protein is CASSLDWDFSYEQYF.

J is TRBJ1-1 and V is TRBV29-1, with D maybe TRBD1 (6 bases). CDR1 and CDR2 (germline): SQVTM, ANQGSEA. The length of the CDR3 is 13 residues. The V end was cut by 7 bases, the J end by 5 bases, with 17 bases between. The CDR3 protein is CSGGKGEGTEAFF. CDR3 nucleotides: TGCAGCGGGGGAAAGGGGGAGGGGACTGAAGCTTTCTTT.

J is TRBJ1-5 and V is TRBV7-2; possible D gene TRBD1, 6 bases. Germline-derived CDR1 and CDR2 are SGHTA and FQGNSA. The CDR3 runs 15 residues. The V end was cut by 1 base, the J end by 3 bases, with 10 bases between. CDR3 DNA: TGTGCCAGCAGCTTAGTTCAGGGGAACAATCAGCCCCAGCATTTT. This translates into CASSLVQGNNQPQHF.

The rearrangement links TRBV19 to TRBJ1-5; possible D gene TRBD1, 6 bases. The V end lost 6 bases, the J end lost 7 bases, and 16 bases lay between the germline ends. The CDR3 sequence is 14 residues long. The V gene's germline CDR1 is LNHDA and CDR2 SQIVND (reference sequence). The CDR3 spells CASSIQGTRQPQHF. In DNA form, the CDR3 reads TGTGCCAGTAGCATCCAGGGGACGCGACAGCCCCAGCATTTT.

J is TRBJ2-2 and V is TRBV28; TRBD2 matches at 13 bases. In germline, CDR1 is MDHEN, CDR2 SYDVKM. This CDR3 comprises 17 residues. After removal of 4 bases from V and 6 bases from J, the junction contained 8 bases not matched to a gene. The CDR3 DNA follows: TGTGCCAGCAGTTCCCTAACTAGCGGGAGGGCCTCCGGGGAGCTGTTTTTT. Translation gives CASSSLTSGRASGELFF.